This TCR beta chain was observed in a study of T cell repertoires in cytomegalovirus infection. For the study at large: Public TCR beta signatures provided an indication of both CMV infection and a matching HLA type.

Turning to this clonotype: The target antigen is unknown.

TCRdb reprocessed the reads via MiXCR and lists one record per CDR3 protein. Altogether around 180,000 distinct CDR3 sequences are present, approximately 19% being singletons, with the ten largest covering less than 3%. CDR1 is SGHVS and CDR2 is FQNEAQ in the germline V gene. CDR3 length: 15 residues. V gave up 6 bases and J gave up 9 bases; unmatched junction bases: 9. General observations from the study: The response measured ex vivo was dominated by TCR beta clonotypes (HLA-C-restricted and CMV-specific).

The sample taken for sequencing was PBMCs. The gene calls are TRBV7-8 and TRBJ2-1; TRBD2 agrees at 12 bases. The TCR originated in a human donor in good health (CMV status not recorded). Some clones in this sample may be carry-over from other donors' samples. The CDR3 loop reads CASSQRLAGDREQFF. For the CDR3, the DNA is TGTGCCAGCAGTCAACGACTAGCGGGAGACCGTGAGCAGTTCTTC.